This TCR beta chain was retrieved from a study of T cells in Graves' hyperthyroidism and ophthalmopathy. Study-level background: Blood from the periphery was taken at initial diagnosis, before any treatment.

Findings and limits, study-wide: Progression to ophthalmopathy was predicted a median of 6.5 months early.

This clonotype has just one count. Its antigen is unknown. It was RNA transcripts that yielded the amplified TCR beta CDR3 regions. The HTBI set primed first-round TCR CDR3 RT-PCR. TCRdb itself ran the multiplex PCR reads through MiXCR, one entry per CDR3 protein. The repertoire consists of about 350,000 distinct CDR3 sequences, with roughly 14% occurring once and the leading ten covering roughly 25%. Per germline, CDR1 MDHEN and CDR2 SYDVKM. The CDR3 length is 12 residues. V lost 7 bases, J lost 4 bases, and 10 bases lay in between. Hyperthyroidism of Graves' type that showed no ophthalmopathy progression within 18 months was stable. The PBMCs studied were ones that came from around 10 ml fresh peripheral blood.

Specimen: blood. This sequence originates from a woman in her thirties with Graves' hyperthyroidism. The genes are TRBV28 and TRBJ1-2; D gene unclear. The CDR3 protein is CASNSESYGYTF. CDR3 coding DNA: TGTGCCAGCAATTCAGAGAGCTATGGCTACACCTTC.